These T cell receptor beta chains were read from a single sample in a study of cytomegalovirus exposure and HLA in healthy donors. Sequenced by immunoSEQ multiplex PCR; TCRdb stores in-frame clones only, minus some. This sample's table reports 80,000 or so clones. Specimen: PBMCs. The receptors come from a woman younger than 45 in good health and CMV-seronegative. CDR3s include the opening cysteine and the closing phenylalanine or tryptophan. The order of the fields is D gene, V gene, J gene, CDR3 length, CDR3 DNA, CDR3 protein. A D gene is named only where the DNA matches it firmly.

>TRBD1|TRBV28|TRBJ2-7|14
TGTGCCAGCAAAGCCACGGGACAGACCTACGAGCAGTACTTC
CASKATGQTYEQYF
>.|TRBV5-4|TRBJ2-7|13
TGTGCCAGCAGCCAGACAGACCGTCACGAGCAGTACTTC
CASSQTDRHEQYF
>.|TRBV7-9|TRBJ2-1|15
TGTGCCAGCAGGGGTGCAGGGTCTTCCTACAATGAGCAGTTCTTC
CASRGAGSSYNEQFF
>TRBD1|TRBV6-1|TRBJ2-7|11
TGTGCCAGCAGTGAAGGTACAGGGGAGTACTTC
CASSEGTGEYF
>.|TRBV5-1|TRBJ1-1|13
TGCGCTAGCAGCTTAGGGGCCGTGGCTGAAGCTTTCTTT
CASSLGAVAEAFF
>TRBD2|TRBV30|TRBJ2-1|16
TGTGCCTGGAGTGGCACTAGCGGGAGGCGCGACAATGAGCAGTTCTTC
CAWSGTSGRRDNEQFF
>TRBD2|TRBV6-1|TRBJ2-7|13
TGTGCCAGCAGCGGACTAGAGACCTACGAGCAGTACTTC
CASSGLETYEQYF
>TRBD2|TRBV7-9|TRBJ2-1|14
TGTGCCAGCAGCTTAGTTGGGACTAGTGGTGAGCAGTTCTTC
CASSLVGTSGEQFF
>.|TRBV7-7|TRBJ2-1|13
TGTGCTAGCAGCTTAGGACAGTACAATGAGCAGTTCTTC
CASSLGQYNEQFF
>.|TRBV11-1|TRBJ1-1|13
TGTGCCAGCAGTAAAGAGGGGAACACTGAAGCTTTCTTT
CASSKEGNTEAFF
>.|TRBV28|TRBJ1-1|16
TGTGCCAGCAGTGTGAGAGGTGGAGGGTTGAACACTGAAGCTTTCTTT
CASSVRGGGLNTEAFF
>TRBD1|TRBV29-1|TRBJ1-1|12
TGCAGCGTTGTAAGAGGGACAGAAATGGCTTTCTTT
CSVVRGTEMAFF
>.|TRBV19|TRBJ1-1|14
TGTGCCAGTAGTATAGGTGGGGCGGTCACTGAAGCTTTCTTT
CASSIGGAVTEAFF
>TRBD2|TRBV4-1|TRBJ2-5|17
TGCGCCAGCAGCCCCCAGGGCGGGGGGGCGGTCCAAGAGACCCAGTACTTC
CASSPQGGGAVQETQYF
>.|TRBV30|TRBJ2-7|15
TGTGCCTGGAGTGGCAGGGCCCCCACATTGGACGAGCAGTACTTC
CAWSGRAPTLDEQYF
>TRBD1|TRBV4-1|TRBJ2-7|14
TGCGCCAGCAGCCAATCCAGGGGGCAGTACGAGCAGTACTTC
CASSQSRGQYEQYF
>TRBD2|TRBV7-6|TRBJ2-7|15
TGTGCCAGCAGCTTAGACGGGGGGGTTGGCTACGAGCAGTACTTC
CASSLDGGVGYEQYF
>.|TRBV10-2|TRBJ1-2|16
TGCGCCAGCAGTGAGAGGAGGCCCACTTCAAACTATGGCTACACCTTC
CASSERRPTSNYGYTF
>TRBD1|TRBV18|TRBJ1-5|14
TGTGCCAGCTCGCCGACAGGGCCCAATCAGCCCCAGCATTTT
CASSPTGPNQPQHF
>.|TRBV6-5|TRBJ1-1|13
TGTGCCAGCAGCTTCCAGGGGAACACTGAAGCTTTCTTT
CASSFQGNTEAFF
>TRBD1|TRBV19|TRBJ2-5|16
TGTGCCAGTAGTATAGGAATGGGACAGGGCCAAGAGACCCAGTACTTC
CASSIGMGQGQETQYF
>.|TRBV5-4|TRBJ1-2|14
TGTGCCAGCAGCTTGGCGGAGGATCTTATGGGCTACACCTTC
CASSLAEDLMGYTF
>TRBD2|TRBV19|TRBJ2-1|16
TGTGCCAGTAGTATAGGGGCTAGCGGGAGAGACAATGAGCAGTTCTTC
CASSIGASGRDNEQFF
>.|TRBV30|TRBJ2-1|12
TGTGCCTGGAGTGTAACTACGGATGAGCAGTTCTTC
CAWSVTTDEQFF
>TRBD1|TRBV15|TRBJ1-2|14
TGTGCCACCAGCCGGGACAGGGGGCATAGTGGCTACACCTTC
CATSRDRGHSGYTF
>TRBD1|TRBV29-1|TRBJ2-7|11
TGCAGCGGGGGACAGTCCTACGAGCAGTACTTC
CSGGQSYEQYF
>.|TRBV27|TRBJ1-1|14
TGTGCCAGCAGTTTAGAGGCCATGAACACTGAAGCTTTCTTT
CASSLEAMNTEAFF